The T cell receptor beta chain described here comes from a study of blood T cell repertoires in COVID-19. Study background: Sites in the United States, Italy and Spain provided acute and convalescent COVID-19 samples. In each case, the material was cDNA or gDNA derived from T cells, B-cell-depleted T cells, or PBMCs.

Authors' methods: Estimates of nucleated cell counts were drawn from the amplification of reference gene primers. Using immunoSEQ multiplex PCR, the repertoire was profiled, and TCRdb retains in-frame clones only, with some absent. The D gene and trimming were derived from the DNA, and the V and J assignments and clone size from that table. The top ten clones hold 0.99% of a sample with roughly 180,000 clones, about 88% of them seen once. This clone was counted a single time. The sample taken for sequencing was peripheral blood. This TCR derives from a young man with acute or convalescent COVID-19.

The CDR3 nucleotides are TGTGCCAGTTCTGCTGGGGGGAGAGAGACCCAGTACTTC. Translated: CASSAGGRETQYF. The chain has TRBV28 and TRBJ2-5; maybe TRBD2 (6 bases). CDR1 is MDHEN and CDR2 is SYDVKM in the germline V gene. Trimming pared 9 bases from V and 4 bases from J, leaving 15 bases between. CDR3 length: 13 residues.